The TCR beta chain described here comes from a study of blood T cell repertoires in COVID-19. Study overall: The origin of the acute and convalescent COVID-19 samples was the United States, Italy and Spain. In each case, the material was cDNA or gDNA derived from T cells, B-cell-depleted T cells, or PBMCs.

Authors' data handling: Amplifying reference gene primers gave estimates of nucleated cell counts. Clones were read by immunoSEQ multiplex PCR, and TCRdb kept only the in-frame ones, dropping some. V and J calls and clone size are as listed in that table; D and trimming were resolved from the DNA. The profile shows more than 95,000 clones, 80% to 90% of them singletons. The V end lost 1 base, the J end lost 9 bases, and 10 bases lay between the germline ends. Germline values: CDR1 LGHDT, CDR2 YNNKEL (reference sequence). CDR3 length: 13 amino acids. Sample: peripheral blood. The genes are TRBV3-1 (or the pseudogene TRBV3-2) and TRBJ1-5; D is possibly TRBD1 (5 bases). The source of this sequence is a man aged 50 or older with acute or convalescent COVID-19. In DNA, the CDR3 is TGTGCCAGCAGCCAAGGGGGCTGGAGGCCCCAGCATTTT. Translated, it gives CASSQGGWRPQHF.